This T cell receptor (beta chain) was recorded in a study of blood T cell repertoires in COVID-19. Under the authors' procedure: The authors estimated nucleated cell counts from reference gene primer amplification. Assay: immunoSEQ multiplex PCR; the TCRdb copy retains only in-frame clones and omits some. V and J calls plus clone size are reproduced from that table; the DNA served to infer D and trimming. The top ten hold around 1.7% of the sample, which has about 250,000 clones, around 86% seen once. The CDR3 totals 14 residues. CDR1 SGHAT and CDR2 FQDESV come from the germline V gene (reference sequence). The ends were cut back, 1 base at V and 3 bases at J, with 9 bases in the middle. Assignment of participants to cohorts was predicated upon participant-reported clinical history. This clone was counted only a few times.

The receptor was derived from a man in his forties who had recovered from COVID-19. The sample taken for sequencing was PBMCs or T cells enriched from blood (not recorded which). The chain couples TRBV11-1 to TRBJ1-1, with a weak D call TRBD1 (5 bases). The CDR3 nucleotides are TGTGCCAGCAGCTTAGAACCGGGGGACACTGAAGCTTTCTTT. It is translated as CASSLEPGDTEAFF.